This T cell receptor (beta chain) was documented in a study of T cell responses to AZD1222 COVID-19 vaccine. Data came from immunoSEQ multiplex PCR; TCRdb stores just in-frame clones and leaves some out. The table lists over 150,000 clones, 85% to 90% of them singletons. Germline values: CDR1 KGHDR, CDR2 SFDVKD. There are 16 residues in the CDR3. Trimming removed 3 bases from V and 9 bases from J; junction bases left unmatched: 12. The chain employs TRBV24-1 and TRBJ2-1; 8 positions agree with TRBD2. Sample: peripheral blood, taken on day 0 of AZD1222 vaccination. This clonotype was obtained from an adult in good health. The CDR3 sequence: CATSDAHSGVVSEQFF. In nucleotides, the CDR3 is TGTGCCACCAGTGATGCCCATAGCGGGGTGGTAAGTGAGCAGTTCTTC.